The 2 T cell receptor beta chains given below trace back to one sample, sequenced in a study of shared T cell receptors in the human thymus. Method: immunoSEQ multiplex PCR; TCRdb's copy keeps in-frame clones and lacks some. The table shows about 730,000 clones, with around 85% occurring only once. A further study also used this sample, focusing on human thymus T cells.

Sequencing input: thymocytes. These receptors were collected from a girl in the first two years of life with a congenital heart defect.

This chain links TRBV10-3 with TRBJ1-4, with TRBD1 as a possible D gene (5 bases). V lost 3 bases and J 8 bases, leaving 10 bases between the germline ends. Germline V gene sequence: CDR1 ENHRY, CDR2 SYGVKD. The CDR3 has 13 residues. CDR3 loop: CAISDEKGEKLFF. In DNA, the CDR3 is TGTGCCATCAGTGACGAAAAGGGGGAAAAACTGTTTTTT.

This chain uses TRBV10-3 with TRBJ1-5; D is uncertain. The CDR3 spans 13 residues. Germline values: CDR1 ENHRY, CDR2 SYGVKD. V was clipped by 11 bases and J by 3 bases, with 14 bases between them. Here the CDR3 reads CAAAAGLNQPQHF. CDR3 sequence (DNA): TGTGCCGCAGCGGCAGGACTCAATCAGCCCCAGCATTTT.